Sequencing of this TCR beta chain was carried out in a study of T cell repertoires in cytomegalovirus infection. TCRdb reanalysed the reads using MiXCR and keeps one entry per CDR3 protein. In the table there are some 50,000 distinct CDR3 sequences, about a fifth of which are singletons. The germline gives CDR1 SGHTA, CDR2 FQGNSA. This CDR3 has 17 residues. With 2 bases removed from V and 0 bases from J, the gap between germline ends came to 17 bases. A remark on this clonotype: Its target is not known.

The receptor's source is a human donor in good health (CMV status not recorded). Some clones in this sample may be carry-over from other donors' samples. The chain recombines TRBV7-2 with TRBJ2-7, with D perhaps given as TRBD1 or TRBD2 (5 bases each). The material was CD8+ T cells from cultured PBMCs, obtained from culture after CMV antigen stimulation. The CDR3 protein is CASSLWGSRQFSYEQYF. CDR3 DNA sequence: TGTGCCAGCAGCTTATGGGGGAGCCGCCAATTCTCCTACGAGCAGTACTTC.